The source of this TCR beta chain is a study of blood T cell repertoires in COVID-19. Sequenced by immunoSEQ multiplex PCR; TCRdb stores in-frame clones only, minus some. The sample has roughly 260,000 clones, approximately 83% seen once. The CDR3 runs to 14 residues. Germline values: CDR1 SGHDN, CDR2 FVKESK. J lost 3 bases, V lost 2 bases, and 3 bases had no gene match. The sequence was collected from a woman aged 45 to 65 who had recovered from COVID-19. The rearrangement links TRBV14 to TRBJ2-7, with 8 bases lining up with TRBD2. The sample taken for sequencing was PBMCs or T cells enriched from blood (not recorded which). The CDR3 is CASSQWRGDYEQYF. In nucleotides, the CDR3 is TGTGCCAGCAGCCAATGGCGGGGGGACTACGAGCAGTACTTC.